A selection of T cell receptor beta chains follows, all from one sample in a study of blood T cells in healthy people across ages. TCRdb reprocessed the 5' RACE reads with MiXCR, giving one entry per CDR3 protein. The table records hundreds of thousands of distinct CDR3 sequences, around 48% of them present only once. The sample was blood. These receptors all come from a man under 40 in good health. CDR3s include the opening cysteine and the closing phenylalanine or tryptophan. Fields, in order: CDR3 length, V gene, CDR3 protein.

>12|TRBV10-3
CAASGTPYEQYF
>19|TRBV12-3/TRBV12-4
CASSLGETSGFSSTDTQYF
>13|TRBV6-1
CASREPLRGGYTF
>14|TRBV6-5
CASGQGSYQETQYF
>20|TRBV9
CASSVRLAGGEDETTDTQYF
>14|TRBV12-3/TRBV12-4
CASSLGTGVGTQYF
>14|TRBV5-1
CASSLEGAEETQYF
>15|TRBV7-9
CASSRPDRGNYGYTF
>14|TRBV30
CAWSVGAGTYEQYF
>12|TRBV6-2/TRBV6-3
CASRRGVRDQYF
>13|TRBV7-2
CASSPGQHYEQYF
>15|TRBV4-1
CASSHKTGANEKLFF
>18|TRBV28
CASSLWDRGGKGNQPQHF
>18|TRBV10-3
CAISESRSGATDYNEQFF
>14|TRBV3-1
CASSQVSGQETQYF
>16|TRBV10-3
CAIRPADRGITDTQYF
>14|TRBV20-1
CSARRLASTDTQYF
>12|TRBV6-5
CATRTGTDTQYF
>16|TRBV12-3/TRBV12-4
CASSGGAGLATNTQYF
>14|TRBV20-1
CSARDGEGIYEQYF
>12|TRBV12-3/TRBV12-4
CASGGPQETQYF
>14|TRBV7-9
CASSKDRMTYEQYF
>13|TRBV2
CASGAGGASPLHF
>12|TRBV27
CASSFTDKEQYF
>15|TRBV4-1
CASSSPGQRQETQYF
>15|TRBV6-1
CASKEEALSYNEQFF
>15|TRBV3-1
CASSQSGQVTGELFF
>14|TRBV5-1
CASSLVRERDTQYF
>17|TRBV4-3
CASSQDTERGSTDTQYF
>14|TRBV6-5
CASRQQGAGQPQHF
>14|TRBV3-1
CASRMDPSSYEQYF
>12|TRBV10-3
CAITPGKGVYTF
>14|TRBV29-1
CSVVRSTSTDTQYF
>16|TRBV9
CASSLTPGTPSYEQYF
>16|TRBV5-1
CASSQTATGMNYGYTF
>16|TRBV9
CASSEEGQGKAYGYTF
>13|TRBV7-2
CASSPEFGGNAFF
>15|TRBV20-1
CSAPAPGKGTYEQYF
>13|TRBV7-2
CASNEVLQETQYF
>15|TRBV6-1
CASAPSTTLSYEQYF
>14|TRBV5-4
CASSLEGVQETQYF
>13|TRBV5-1
CASNEGGNTEAFF
>15|TRBV6-5
CASSAGGGDTDTQYF
>16|TRBV28
CASSHRGGESNQPQHF